Here is one T cell receptor beta chain with its context. The specificity of this receptor is unknown. Qualities for individual bases were not recorded, and no much larger clone is one base off. At the DNA level, this CDR3 is encoded by other sequences in the same sample as well. Healthy HIV-negative adults with no recently reported acute infections or vaccinations were included as donors. Every donor was a Caucasian adult residing in Nashville, Tennessee, USA. CD4+ T cells were enriched through magnetic negative selection, after which naive cells were positively selected on CD45RA and the remaining negative fraction served as the memory subset. Blood was obtained by leukapheresis, after which PBMCs were separated by Ficoll-Histopaque density gradient centrifugation and cryopreserved in liquid nitrogen vapor phase. Analytical flow cytometry was used to check the purity and quantity of every magnetically sorted T cell population. Genomic DNA was isolated from every sorted fraction and measured by UV absorbance on a Nanodrop 2000c.

Using the deep immunoSEQ assay, multiplex PCR amplified TCR CDR3 regions from genomic DNA. Genomic DNA extracted from each cell subset was distributed evenly over all wells of several immunoSEQ 96-well plates, and each plate served as one replicate. For sorted subsets, 200 ng of genomic DNA, equivalent to some 30,000 T cell genomes, went into each replicate PCR. Purified libraries were measured with a Qubit 3.0 fluorometer, size-checked on a Bioanalyzer 2100, and measured again with the KAPA Library Quantification kit. A separate single-read 150-cycle Illumina NextSeq 550 flow cell was used to sequence each immunoSEQ 96-well plate. For the original study's pipeline: Because the immunoSEQ output held only junctional sequences and lacked quality scores, the filtering could not match the filtering applied to full-length reads. To assign V/J genes and CDR3, sequences were annotated using PyIR, a Python wrapper for IgBLAST v1.9, with IMGT germline references. Reads were removed for weak V/J assignments (E-value above 1e-6), missing CDR3, stop codons, out-of-frame junctions, or ambiguous translated residues. A V3J clonotype was defined by an identical inferred V gene, J gene, and CDR3 amino acid sequence. Percentage overlap between repertoires was calculated by dividing the number of shared unique clonotypes by the size of the smaller repertoire. Repertoire richness was assessed with RTK rarefaction, the Chao1 estimator, and Recon v2.1 estimates of unobserved clonotypes. Generation probabilities were computed with OLGA for all TCRbeta clonotypes obtained by the gDNA method from a handful of donors. Sourced from immuneACCESS, this table was stored by TCRdb with only in-frame sequences that have V and J called. A share of the clones is absent; for the studies checked, an unresolved V gene accounts for under half, and the remainder has no known explanation. That table is the source of V, J and clone size, and D and trimming were worked out from the DNA. The sample table shows roughly 2 million clones, and around 95% are seen once. The ten largest clones represent 0.13% of the sample.

V and J lose 1 base and 5 bases, and a span of 6 bases separates them. From its cysteine to its phenylalanine, the CDR3 spans 14 amino acids. Kept here is only the CDR3 DNA, which spans 42 bases and is read in frame from base 1. In the germline V gene (reference sequence), CDR1 corresponds to LNHDA and CDR2 to SQIVND. The sample originates from a study of shared clonotypes between healthy human individuals (dated by TCRdb to the early 2020s). Describing the broader study: The cohort comprised two women and a few men aged 18 to 49 years. For each donor, three plates each were used for CD4 naive and CD4 memory, two plates were used for CD8 naive, and one plate was used for CD8 memory. To estimate repertoire size and how much clonotype sharing occurs between individuals, the study deeply sequenced the blood TCR repertoires of about five healthy adults. To increase sequencing depth and limit assay-specific biases, different laboratories used diverse techniques to prepare libraries and sequence TCR repertoires. Per donor, leukapheresis produced somewhere between about 0.94 and 9.5 billion PBMCs. The research as a whole found: Pairwise subsampling led to the expectation that sequencing depth would affect the degree of clonotype sharing among donors. Rarefaction of sorted-subset datasets indicated incomplete sequencing despite the large sequencing depth. Because the study included only a small number of donors, the genetic and exposure-history diversity represented was limited. Compared with non-shared clonotypes, the clonotypes found in all four sorted-subset donors had higher generation probabilities. Only blood was sampled, and tissue TCR repertoires likely differ from those in blood. Across a handful of donors, approximately 4.9% of naive CD4, roughly 3.3% of naive CD8, about 2% of memory CD4, and approximately 0.4% of memory CD8 clonotypes were shared. Estimated clonotype richness was generally larger for naive than for memory subsets.

The clonotype was recovered from a man aged 18 to 29 in good health. The sample comprised naive CD4+ T cells sorted from blood. The label giving this sample's cell subset or site can be read as: CD45RA+ positively selected. The sequence joins TRBV19 to TRBJ1-6; the D segment could be TRBD1, given 6 matching bases. The nucleotides read TGTGCCAGTAGTATAGGGACAGATAATTCACCCCTCCACTTT. Protein translation: CASSIGTDNSPLHF.